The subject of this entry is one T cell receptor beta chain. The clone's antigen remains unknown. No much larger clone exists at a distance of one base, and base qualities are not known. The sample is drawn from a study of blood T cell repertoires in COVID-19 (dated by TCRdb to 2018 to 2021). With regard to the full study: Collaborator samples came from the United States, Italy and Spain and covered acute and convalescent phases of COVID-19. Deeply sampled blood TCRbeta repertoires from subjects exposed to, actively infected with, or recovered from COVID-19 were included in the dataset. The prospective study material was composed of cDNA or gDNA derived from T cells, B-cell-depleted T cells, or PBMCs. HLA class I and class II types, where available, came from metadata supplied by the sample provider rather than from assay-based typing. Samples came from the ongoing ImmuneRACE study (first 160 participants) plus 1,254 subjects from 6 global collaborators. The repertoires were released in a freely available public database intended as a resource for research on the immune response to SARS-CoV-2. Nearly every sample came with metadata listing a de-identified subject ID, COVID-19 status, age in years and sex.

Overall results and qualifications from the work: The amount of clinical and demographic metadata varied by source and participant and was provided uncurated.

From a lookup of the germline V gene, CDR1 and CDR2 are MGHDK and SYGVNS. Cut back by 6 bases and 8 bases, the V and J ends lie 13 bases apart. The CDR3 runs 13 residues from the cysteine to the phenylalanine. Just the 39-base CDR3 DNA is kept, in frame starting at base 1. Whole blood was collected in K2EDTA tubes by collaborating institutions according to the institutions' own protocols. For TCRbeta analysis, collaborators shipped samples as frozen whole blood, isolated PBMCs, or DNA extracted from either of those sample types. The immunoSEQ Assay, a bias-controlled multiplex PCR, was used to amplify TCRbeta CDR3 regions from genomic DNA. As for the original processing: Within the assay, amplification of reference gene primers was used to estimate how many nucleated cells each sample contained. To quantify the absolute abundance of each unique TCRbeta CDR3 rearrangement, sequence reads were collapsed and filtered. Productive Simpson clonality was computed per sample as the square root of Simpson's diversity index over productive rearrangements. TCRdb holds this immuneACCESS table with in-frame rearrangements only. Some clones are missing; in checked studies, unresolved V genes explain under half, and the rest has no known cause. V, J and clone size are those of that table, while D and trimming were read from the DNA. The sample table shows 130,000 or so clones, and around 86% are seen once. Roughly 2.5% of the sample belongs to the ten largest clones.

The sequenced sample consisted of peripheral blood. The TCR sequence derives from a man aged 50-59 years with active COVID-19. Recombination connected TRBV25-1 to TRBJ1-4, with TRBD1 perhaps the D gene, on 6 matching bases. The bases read TGTGCCAGCAGCCCAGGGGCAAGGGAAAAACTGTTTTTT. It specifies CASSPGAREKLFF.